The 13 T cell receptor beta chains presented below share a single source sample, sequenced in a study of shared clonotypes between healthy human individuals (dated by TCRdb to the early 2020s). Library preparation was by the immunoSEQ multiplex PCR assay. Sourced from immuneACCESS, this table was stored by TCRdb with only in-frame sequences that have V and J called. A share of the clones is absent; for the studies checked, an unresolved V gene accounts for under half, and the remainder has no known explanation. Across this sample there are about 2.4 million clones, with 93% seen only once. Clones ranked in the top ten supply approximately 0.36% of the sample. The sequencing sample was made of naive CD4+ T cells from PBMCs. The cell subset or site label for this specimen denotes: CD45RA+ positively selected. Receptors were obtained from a man between 18 and 35 years old in good health. Some clones in this sample may be carry-over from other donors' samples.

The V gene is TRBV4-1, the J gene TRBJ2-2; no clear D. The CDR3 has 17 amino acids. Germline V gives CDR1 MGHRA, CDR2 YSYEKL. Trimming stripped 0 bases from V and 2 bases from J, with 13 bases between. The CDR3 protein is CASSQDTSTRNTGELFF. The CDR3 region has the DNA TGCGCCAGCAGCCAAGATACGTCCACTCGTAACACCGGGGAGCTGTTTTTT.

This chain uses TRBV5-1 with TRBJ1-2; D possibly corresponds to TRBD1 (6 bases). From germline, CDR1 is SGHRS and CDR2 YFSETQ. The ends were cut back, 5 bases at V and 3 bases at J, with 17 bases in the middle. The CDR3 covers 15 residues. The CDR3 region has the DNA TGCGCCAGCAGGGACAGTCTGGCCGGGGACTATGGCTACACCTTC. Its protein product is CASRDSLAGDYGYTF.

The chain carries TRBV5-4 and TRBJ2-3, with TRBD2 identical over 7 bases. Per the germline V gene, CDR1 is SGHNT and CDR2 is YYREEE (reference sequence). V shed 4 bases, J shed 6 bases, and the junction held 8 bases outside the gene matches. CDR3 length equals 14 residues. The CDR3 coding sequence is TGTGCCAGCAGCGCGGGGAGGGGATTGGATACGCAGTATTTT. It is translated as CASSAGRGLDTQYF.

This clone was seen a single time. This rearrangement joins TRBV11-2 to TRBJ2-3; D gene unclear. The CDR3 contains 14 residues. Germline values: CDR1 SGHAT, CDR2 FQNNGV. V gave up 0 bases and J gave up 0 bases, with 4 bases separating them. The CDR3 DNA reads TGTGCCAGCAGCTTAGACCTAAGCACAGATACGCAGTATTTT. Translation gives CASSLDLSTDTQYF.

This clone appeared once. V is TRBV7-2 and J is TRBJ2-5, with 9 bases matching TRBD1. Germline V lookup: CDR1 SGHTA, CDR2 FQGNSA. The length of the CDR3 is 14 residues. Trimming took 4 bases from V and 3 from J; bases not matched to a gene: 3. The CDR3 sequence: CASSSTGGKETQYF. The DNA for the CDR3 is TGTGCCAGCAGCTCGACAGGGGGGAAAGAGACCCAGTACTTC. The full variable domain, rest sourced from reference TRBV7-2 and TRBJ2-5, is GAGVSQSPSNKVTEKGKDVELRCDPISGHTALYWYRQSLGQGLEFLIYFQGNSAPDKSGLPSDRFSAERTGGSVSTLTIQRTQQEDSAVYLCASSSTGGKETQYFGPGTRLLVL.

The chain uses TRBV6-4 and TRBJ2-1, with 9 positions matching TRBD2. The CDR3 loop spans 17 amino acids. CDR1 is MRHNA, CDR2 SNTAGT, per germline. Trimming removed 2 bases from V and 0 bases from J; junction bases left unmatched: 5. This CDR3 is CASSDRTSASSYNEQFF. The CDR3 DNA is TGTGCCAGCAGTGACCGGACTAGCGCTAGCTCCTACAATGAGCAGTTCTTC.

The chain combines TRBV15 with TRBJ2-2, with 7 bases aligning to TRBD1. Trimming cost V 8 bases and J 5 bases; bases outside gene matches: 14. CDR3 size: 16 residues. Germline V gene sequence: CDR1 LNHNV, CDR2 YYDKDF (reference sequence). The CDR3 spells CATGSLGQARTGELFF. The CDR3 nucleotides read TGTGCCACCGGATCCCTCGGACAGGCACGAACCGGGGAGCTGTTTTTT.

Points on this clone: The same CDR3 is also encoded by other DNA sequences in this sample. The chain uses TRBV7-2 and TRBJ2-1; D perhaps matches TRBD2 (6 bases). The CDR3 has 14 amino acids. Germline V gene lookup returns CDR1 SGHTA and CDR2 FQGNSA. V lost 3 bases and J lost 4, with 10 bases in between. The DNA of the CDR3 is TGTGCCAGCAGCTTGTCGGGGGAATACAATGAGCAGTTCTTC. Translated, it gives CASSLSGEYNEQFF.

This clone came up a few times. Other nucleotide sequences in the sample specify the same CDR3. This chain connects TRBV29-1 to TRBJ1-2; D is ambiguous. The CDR3 sequence is 12 residues long. CDR1 is SQVTM, CDR2 ANQGSEA, per germline. The V gene lost 6 bases and the J gene lost 2 bases, with 10 bases spanning the gap. The CDR3 loop is CSVGSGNYGYTF. CDR3 in DNA: TGCAGCGTGGGGTCTGGGAACTATGGCTACACCTTC. The full variable domain, in which reference TRBV29-1 and TRBJ1-2 provide the parts outside the CDR3, is SAVISQKPSRDICQRGTSLTIQCQVDSQVTMMFWYRQQPGQSLTLIATANQGSEATYESGFVIDKFPISRPNLTFSTLTVSNMSPEDSSIYLCSVGSGNYGYTFGSGTRLTVV.

The chain joins TRBV29-1 to TRBJ2-6; D not resolved. This CDR3 has 16 amino acids. Germline V gene lookup returns CDR1 SQVTM and CDR2 ANQGSEA. Trimming pared 4 bases from V and 0 bases from J, leaving 13 bases between. CDR3 in amino acids: CSVVMVASSGANVLTF. The CDR3 bases are TGCAGCGTTGTAATGGTCGCGAGCTCTGGGGCCAACGTCCTGACTTTC.

This rearrangement joins TRBV9 to TRBJ1-2; D remains unclear. V dropped 4 bases and J dropped 8 bases, with 15 bases sitting between them. Germline CDR1 is SGDLS and CDR2 is YYNGEE. The length of the CDR3 is 13 residues. This CDR3 is CASSSPPHKGYTF. The CDR3 coding sequence is TGTGCCAGCAGCTCCCCCCCACACAAGGGCTACACCTTC. Supplemented by reference TRBV9 and TRBJ1-2, the full variable domain reads DSGVTQTPKHLITATGQRVTLRCSPRSGDLSVYWYQQSLDQGLQFLIQYYNGEERAKGNILERFSAQQFPDLHSELNLSSLELGDSALYFCASSSPPHKGYTFGSGTRLTVV.

A single count supports this clone. The rearrangement joins TRBV5-1 to TRBJ2-1, with D perhaps TRBD2 (5 bases). The CDR3 totals 16 residues. The germline V and J ends were trimmed by 3 bases and 0 bases, with 13 bases remaining between them. The germline V gene has CDR1 SGHRS and CDR2 YFSETQ. CDR3 nucleotides: TGCGCCAGCAGCTATCGGAATGGGAGCTCCTACAATGAGCAGTTCTTC. Encoded protein: CASSYRNGSSYNEQFF.

V usage is TRBV9 and J usage is TRBJ2-1, with 14 bases fitting TRBD2. V lost 3 bases to trimming and J lost 9 bases; unmatched junction nucleotides: 8. The CDR3 runs to 16 residues. Looked up from germline, CDR1 is SGDLS and CDR2 is YYNGEE. The CDR3 DNA reads as TGTGCCAGCAGCGCAGGACTAGCGGGAGGCCAGGGTGAGCAGTTCTTC. Translated, it gives CASSAGLAGGQGEQFF. The complete variable domain, with remaining parts taken from reference TRBV9 and TRBJ2-1, reads DSGVTQTPKHLITATGQRVTLRCSPRSGDLSVYWYQQSLDQGLQFLIQYYNGEERAKGNILERFSAQQFPDLHSELNLSSLELGDSALYFCASSAGLAGGQGEQFFGPGTRLTVL.